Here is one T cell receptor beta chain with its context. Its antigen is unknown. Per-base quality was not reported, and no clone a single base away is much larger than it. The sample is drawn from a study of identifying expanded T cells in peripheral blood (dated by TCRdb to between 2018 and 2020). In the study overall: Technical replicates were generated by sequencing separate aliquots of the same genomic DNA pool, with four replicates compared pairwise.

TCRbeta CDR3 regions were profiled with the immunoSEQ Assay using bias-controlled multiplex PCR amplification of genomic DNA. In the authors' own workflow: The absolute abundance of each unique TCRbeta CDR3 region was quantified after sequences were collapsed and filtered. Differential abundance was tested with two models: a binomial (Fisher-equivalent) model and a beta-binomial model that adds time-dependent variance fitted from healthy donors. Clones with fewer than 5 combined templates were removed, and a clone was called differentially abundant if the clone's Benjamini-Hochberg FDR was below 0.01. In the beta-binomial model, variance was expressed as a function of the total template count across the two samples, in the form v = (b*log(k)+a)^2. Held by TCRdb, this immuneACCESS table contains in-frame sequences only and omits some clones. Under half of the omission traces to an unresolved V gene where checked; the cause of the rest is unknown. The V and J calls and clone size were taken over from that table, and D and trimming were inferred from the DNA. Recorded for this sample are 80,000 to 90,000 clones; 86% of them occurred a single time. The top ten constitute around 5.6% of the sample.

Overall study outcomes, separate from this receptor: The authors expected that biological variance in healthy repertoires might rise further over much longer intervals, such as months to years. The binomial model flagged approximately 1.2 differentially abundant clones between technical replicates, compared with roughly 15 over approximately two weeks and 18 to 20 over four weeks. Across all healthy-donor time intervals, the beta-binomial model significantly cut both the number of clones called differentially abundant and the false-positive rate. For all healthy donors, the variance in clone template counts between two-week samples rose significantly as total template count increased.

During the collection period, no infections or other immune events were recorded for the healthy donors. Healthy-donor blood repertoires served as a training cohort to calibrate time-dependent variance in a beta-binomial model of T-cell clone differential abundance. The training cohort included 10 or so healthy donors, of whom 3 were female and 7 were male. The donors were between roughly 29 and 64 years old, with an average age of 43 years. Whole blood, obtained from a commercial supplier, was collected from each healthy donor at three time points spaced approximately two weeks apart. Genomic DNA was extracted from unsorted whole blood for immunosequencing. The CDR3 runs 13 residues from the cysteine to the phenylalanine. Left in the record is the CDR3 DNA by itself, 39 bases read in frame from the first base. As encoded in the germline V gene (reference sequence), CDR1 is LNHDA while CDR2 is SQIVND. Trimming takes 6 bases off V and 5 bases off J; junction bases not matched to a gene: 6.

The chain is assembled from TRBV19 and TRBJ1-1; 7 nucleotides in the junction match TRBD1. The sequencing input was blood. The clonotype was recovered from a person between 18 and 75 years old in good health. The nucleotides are TGTGCCAGTAGCTACACAGGGGAGACTGAAGCTTTCTTT. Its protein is CASSYTGETEAFF.